One sample yielded the 26 T cell receptor beta chains listed below, sequenced in a study of blood T cell repertoires in COVID-19. Method: immunoSEQ multiplex PCR; TCRdb's copy keeps in-frame clones and lacks some. The sample lists 55,000 to 65,000 clones, about 90% occurring once. Material: peripheral blood. These TCRs come from a human donor with active COVID-19. The donor label of this sample is uncertain.

The CDR3 region is CASSLAGGNEQYF. For the CDR3, the DNA is TGTGCCAGCAGTTTAGCAGGGGGCAACGAGCAGTACTTC. The chain uses TRBV6-4 and TRBJ2-7, with TRBD1 matching over 8 bases. The trim removed 5 bases at V and 5 bases at J, leaving 5 bases unmatched. Germline CDR1 and CDR2: MRHNA and SNTAGT. The CDR3 consists of 13 residues.

This clone occurred a few times. V is TRBV13 and J is TRBJ2-3; 15 nucleotides line up with TRBD2. The germline CDR1 and CDR2 sequences are PRHDT and FYEKMQ (reference sequence). Germline trimming cut 4 bases from V and 0 bases from J; bases unmatched to any gene: 8. This CDR3 region has 19 residues. The CDR3 DNA follows: TGTGCCAGCAGCTCCGGACTAGCGGGAGGGTTAGCTAGCACAGATACGCAGTATTTT. Protein: CASSSGLAGGLASTDTQYF.

The chain combines TRBV4-1 with TRBJ2-1; 8 bases are a match to TRBD1. CDR3 length equals 15 residues. V shed 0 bases and J 4 bases; nucleotides not matched to a gene: 2. Germline loops: CDR1 MGHRA, CDR2 YSYEKL. CDR3 amino acids: CASSQDGQGYNEQFF. CDR3 nucleotides: TGCGCCAGCAGCCAAGATGGACAGGGTTACAATGAGCAGTTCTTC.

The rearrangement links TRBV30 to TRBJ2-1, with 11 bases that match TRBD1. The CDR3 has 14 amino acids. Germline-derived CDR1 and CDR2 are GTSNPN and SVGIG (reference sequence). Trimming removed 2 bases from V and 7 bases from J; junction bases left unmatched: 4. The CDR3 here is CAWSRTGGKNEQFF. CDR3 DNA: TGTGCCTGGAGTCGGACAGGGGGCAAGAATGAGCAGTTCTTC.

The CDR3 DNA sequence: TGTGCCAGCAGCTCGGACAGGGGTATGGGCTCCTACGAGCAGTACTTC. Its protein is CASSSDRGMGSYEQYF. This rearrangement joins TRBV7-8 to TRBJ2-7; 9 bases agree with TRBD1. The CDR3 consists of 16 residues. V shed 4 bases and J 0 bases; nucleotides not matched to a gene: 7. The germline gives CDR1 SGHVS, CDR2 FQNEAQ.

This chain connects TRBV29-1 to TRBJ1-1; 8 bases fit TRBD1. With V trimmed by 5 bases and J by 2 bases, 4 bases remained unmatched. This CDR3 contains 13 residues. Germline loops: CDR1 SQVTM, CDR2 ANQGSEA. CDR3 region: CSVRQGINTEAFF. CDR3 DNA: TGCAGCGTTAGACAGGGGATTAACACTGAAGCTTTCTTT.

This chain links TRBV2 with TRBJ1-2; D gene ambiguous. Germline V gene sequence: CDR1 SNHLY, CDR2 FYNNEI. Trimming took 7 bases from V and 6 from J, leaving 15 bases between them. The CDR3 has 13 residues. CDR3 sequence reads: CASTEARLDGYTF. The CDR3 DNA follows: TGTGCCAGCACCGAGGCCCGTTTAGATGGCTACACCTTC.

The chain recombines TRBV3-1 (or the pseudogene TRBV3-2) with TRBJ2-5, with TRBD2 matching 14 bases. CDR3 size: 16 residues. J gave up 4 bases and V 5 bases, and 6 bases lay outside the gene matches. Germline CDR1 reads LGHDT; CDR2 reads YNNKEL (reference sequence). CDR3 bases: TGTGCCAGCAGCGGGGGACTAGCGGGAGAAGGAGAGACCCAGTACTTC. This codes for CASSGGLAGEGETQYF.

The rearrangement joins TRBV30 to TRBJ1-1, with D perhaps matching TRBD1 (5 bases). The CDR3 sequence is 12 residues long. From germline, CDR1 is GTSNPN and CDR2 SVGIG (reference sequence). V was cut by 0 bases and J by 10 bases, with 12 bases left in between. The CDR3, as DNA: TGTGCCTGGAGTGTTCGGCAGGGTGGAGCTTTCTTT. It translates to CAWSVRQGGAFF.

The chain uses TRBV25-1 and TRBJ2-3; D is ambiguous. V was pared by 3 bases and J by 9 bases, with 10 bases between. The germline V gene has CDR1 MGHDK and CDR2 SYGVNS. This CDR3 comprises 12 residues. In DNA form, the CDR3 reads TGTGCCAGCAGTGACCTTCTAGGAACGCAGTATTTT. It encodes CASSDLLGTQYF.

The chain recombines TRBV4-3 with TRBJ1-3; 7 bases match TRBD1. Per germline, CDR1 LGHNA and CDR2 YSLEER. The CDR3 spans 16 residues. V dropped 0 bases and J dropped 3; count of bases not matched to a gene: 5. CDR3 sequence (DNA): TGCGCCAGCAGCCAAGATGGGACAGTCCGTGGAAACACCATATATTTT. Translating it yields CASSQDGTVRGNTIYF.

In DNA form, the CDR3 reads TGTGCCAGCAGCGAGACAGGGACGCCCGATCAGCCCCAGCATTTT. Amino acids: CASSETGTPDQPQHF. J is TRBJ1-5 and V is TRBV6-4, with 7 bases fitting TRBD1. From germline, CDR1 is MRHNA and CDR2 SNTAGT. V lost 6 bases, J lost 5 bases, and 10 bases stayed unmatched. There are 15 residues in the CDR3.

This sequence joins TRBV6-6 and TRBJ1-1, with 11 bases fitting TRBD1. CDR3 length: 15 amino acids. J lost 4 bases, V lost 4 bases, and 5 bases had no gene match. CDR1 is MNHNY, CDR2 SVGAGI, per germline (reference sequence). CDR3 coding DNA: TGTGCCAGCAGTTCCCTGGACAGGGGGCTCACTGAAGCTTTCTTT. This sequence encodes CASSSLDRGLTEAFF.

V and J are TRBV19 and TRBJ2-7; 7 positions agree with TRBD1. The junction had 6 bases not matched to a gene; V was cut back by 8 bases and J by 2 bases. The germline V gene encodes CDR1 LNHDA and CDR2 SQIVND (reference sequence). This CDR3 is built from 13 residues. The CDR3 loop reads CASGEGTAYEQYF. The DNA of the CDR3 is TGTGCCAGTGGCGAGGGGACAGCCTACGAGCAGTACTTC.

This chain joins TRBV7-8 and TRBJ2-3; tentative D call: TRBD2 (5 bases). The CDR3 has 15 amino acids. Trimming stripped 1 base from V and 2 bases from J, with 10 bases between. Germline V gene data show CDR1 as SGHVS and CDR2 as FQNEAQ. In nucleotides, the CDR3 is TGTGCCAGCAGCTTAGTCGAGCGGTACACAGATACGCAGTATTTT. Translation: CASSLVERYTDTQYF.

This chain joins TRBV11-2 and TRBJ1-2; 7 nucleotides agree with TRBD1. V lost 4 bases to trimming and J lost 7 bases; unmatched junction nucleotides: 24. The germline CDR1 and CDR2 sequences are SGHAT and FQNNGV. This CDR3 has 19 amino acids. The CDR3 reads CASSSTRIDRARYPRGYTF. CDR3 bases: TGTGCCAGCAGCTCCACCCGGATTGACAGGGCGCGGTACCCTCGTGGCTACACCTTC.

The J gene is TRBJ1-5, the V gene TRBV19, with 7 bases fitting TRBD1. V was clipped by 6 bases and J by 6 bases; unmatched bases: 5. The CDR3 has 13 residues. Germline CDR1 is LNHDA and CDR2 is SQIVND (reference sequence). The chain's CDR3 is CASSGGGLQPQHF. The CDR3 nucleotides read TGTGCCAGTAGCGGAGGGGGCCTTCAGCCCCAGCATTTT.

In nucleotides, the CDR3 is TGTGCCAGCAGTTTACCCCCGGGACACAGCCTTAGCTCCTATAATTCACCCCTCCACTTT. Residues: CASSLPPGHSLSSYNSPLHF. The chain joins TRBV28 to TRBJ1-6; possibly TRBD1 for D (6 bases). V was pared by 2 bases and J by 0 bases, with 20 bases between. Germline values: CDR1 MDHEN, CDR2 SYDVKM. There are 20 residues in the CDR3. Combining the CDR3 with reference TRBV28 and TRBJ1-6 gives the whole variable domain DVKVTQSSRYLVKRTGEKVFLECVQDMDHENMFWYRQDPGLGLRLIYFSYDVKMKEKGDIPEGYSVSREKKERFSLILESASTNQTSMYLCASSLPPGHSLSSYNSPLHFGNGTRLTVT.

The chain combines TRBV5-1 with TRBJ1-3; D is ambiguous. Germline V CDR1 and CDR2: SGHRS, YFSETQ. The CDR3 is 15 residues long. Trimming took off 0 bases at V and 0 bases at J, with 7 bases between the two ends. The CDR3: CASSLDLSSGNTIYF. The CDR3 DNA sequence: TGCGCCAGCAGCTTGGACTTGAGCTCTGGAAACACCATATATTTT. Supplemented by reference TRBV5-1 and TRBJ1-3, the full variable domain reads KAGVTQTPRYLIKTRGQQVTLSCSPISGHRSVSWYQQTPGQGLQFLFEYFSETQRNKGNFPGRFSGRQFSNSRSEMNVSTLELGDSALYLCASSLDLSSGNTIYFGEGSWLTVV.

The chain couples TRBV28 to TRBJ1-5; 10 bases align to TRBD1. V shed 3 bases, J shed 1 base, and the junction held 12 bases outside the gene matches. Per the germline V gene, CDR1 is MDHEN and CDR2 is SYDVKM. This CDR3 region has 19 residues. CDR3 loop: CASSLRRTGGMWSNQPQHF. The CDR3 DNA sequence: TGTGCCAGCAGTTTGCGGCGGACAGGGGGAATGTGGAGCAATCAGCCCCAGCATTTT.

Only a few counts were recorded for this clone. CDR3 amino acids: CATSDNRDRVYEQYF. Here the CDR3 DNA reads TGTGCCACCAGTGATAACCGGGACAGGGTCTACGAGCAGTACTTC. This rearrangement joins TRBV24-1 to TRBJ2-7; 9 positions match TRBD1. CDR3 length: 15 residues. Germline V gene lookup returns CDR1 KGHDR and CDR2 SFDVKD. V was clipped by 3 bases and J by 3 bases; unmatched bases: 5.

This chain joins TRBV7-2 and TRBJ2-3; 8 nucleotides line up with TRBD2. Looked up from germline, CDR1 is SGHTA and CDR2 is FQGNSA. The V gene end was trimmed by 4 bases and the J gene end by 6 bases; junction bases not matched to a gene: 15. This CDR3 is 17 amino acids long. The chain's CDR3 is CASSSVGGDGTGDTQYF. In DNA form, the CDR3 reads TGTGCCAGCAGCTCCGTCGGGGGGGACGGGACGGGTGATACGCAGTATTTT.

The rearrangement uses TRBV7-9 and TRBJ1-2; D gene ambiguous. Trimming removed 4 bases from V and 5 bases from J, with 17 bases in between. The CDR3 covers 15 residues. Germline values: CDR1 SEHNR, CDR2 FQNEAQ (reference sequence). CDR3 region: CASSSQKDYPYGYTF. The DNA for the CDR3 is TGTGCCAGCAGCTCACAGAAAGATTACCCGTATGGCTACACCTTC.

V gene TRBV6-4 combines with J gene TRBJ1-1; weak D call: TRBD1 (5 bases). This CDR3 has 14 residues. CDR1 is MRHNA, CDR2 SNTAGT, per germline. Trimming cost V 4 bases and J 5 bases, with 14 bases left between them. CDR3 sequence reads: CASSVGGAGTEAFF. The CDR3 DNA reads as TGTGCCAGCAGTGTAGGAGGGGCGGGTACTGAAGCTTTCTTT.

For the CDR3, the DNA is TGTGCCAGCAGTCGGGACTCCCCCGTCTACGAGCAGTACTTC. As protein: CASSRDSPVYEQYF. This rearrangement joins TRBV6-5 to TRBJ2-7; D might be TRBD2 (6 bases). This CDR3 is built from 14 residues. Trimming shortened V by 5 bases and J by 3 bases, and 14 bases separated the two germline ends. The V gene's germline CDR1 is MNHEY and CDR2 SVGAGI.

This clone was found a few times. This chain joins TRBV20-1 and TRBJ2-1; tentatively, D is TRBD2 (6 bases). The germline CDR1 and CDR2 sequences are DFQATT and SNEGSKA (reference sequence). The CDR3 loop spans 15 amino acids. The V and J ends lost 3 bases and 8 bases respectively, with 20 bases between them. DNA for the CDR3: TGCAGTGCTAGTATAGGACCGCGGGGAGTTTATGAGCAGTTCTTC. It is translated as CSASIGPRGVYEQFF.